One and the same sample provided the 32 T cell receptor beta chains below, sequenced in a study of graft-versus-host responses after intestinal transplantation. The protocol was immunoSEQ multiplex PCR, while the TCRdb copy is restricted to in-frame clones and leaves out a portion. Seen here are about 98,000 clones, roughly 82% observed once, and the top ten hold roughly 1.4%. The starting material was PBMCs, obtained 255 days after intestinal transplant. The receptors come from a human patient who received an intestinal transplant, so some T cells may come from the graft donor.

The chain links TRBV5-1 to TRBJ2-3; D remains unclear. CDR1 is SGHRS, CDR2 YFSETQ, per germline. The CDR3 sequence is 14 residues long. Trimming took off 0 bases at V and 0 bases at J, with 5 bases between the two ends. The CDR3 is CASSLGDSTDTQYF. The CDR3 DNA follows: TGCGCCAGCAGCTTGGGAGATAGCACAGATACGCAGTATTTT.

The chain recombines TRBV21-1 with TRBJ1-2; the table calls TRBD1, which could not be checked here. TRBV21-1 counts as a pseudogene. The CDR3 loop spans 16 amino acids. CDR3 loop: CASSNSRDSLNYGYTF. The CDR3 DNA reads TGTGCCAGCAGCAACTCCCGGGACAGCCTAAACTATGGCTACACCTTC.

The rearrangement links TRBV10-3 to TRBJ1-1; D unresolved. V lost 4 bases, J lost 2 bases, and 5 bases lay in between. CDR1 is ENHRY, CDR2 SYGVKD, per germline. CDR3 length: 12 residues. For the CDR3, the DNA is TGTGCCATCAGTGGGCCAAACACTGAAGCTTTCTTT. Its translation: CAISGPNTEAFF.

The CDR3 sequence is CASSYADRHYEQYF. As DNA, the CDR3 is TGTGCCAGCAGTTACGCCGACAGACACTACGAGCAGTACTTC. The chain combines TRBV6-5 with TRBJ2-7, with D maybe TRBD1 (5 bases). Trimming stripped 2 bases from V and 3 bases from J, with 11 bases between. Germline V lookup: CDR1 MNHEY, CDR2 SVGAGI. This CDR3 contains 14 residues.

The table lists this clone with a few counts. This rearrangement joins TRBV6-5 to TRBJ1-1; a weak D match, TRBD1 (5 bases). V lost 0 bases and J lost 11, with 19 bases in between. CDR3 length: 15 residues. CDR1 MNHEY and CDR2 SVGAGI come from the germline V gene. This CDR3 reads CASSYSGDGPDGAFF. Written as DNA, the CDR3 is TGTGCCAGCAGTTACTCAGGGGACGGACCCGACGGGGCTTTCTTT.

The CDR3 nucleotides read TGTGCCAGCAGTCCGCTTAATAGCAATCAGCCCCAGCATTTT. Residues: CASSPLNSNQPQHF. The rearrangement links TRBV6-1 to TRBJ1-5, with D uncertain. Trimming removed 5 bases at V and 0 bases at J, with 8 bases between. The germline V gene has CDR1 MNHNS and CDR2 SASEGT. The CDR3 has 14 amino acids.

As regards this clone: At one end the junction does not follow the germline gene, possibly because of a read error. The genes are TRBV7-7 and TRBJ2-7; 8 nucleotides align to TRBD2. Germline CDR1 SSHAT, CDR2 FNYEAQ (reference sequence). The CDR3 sequence is 19 residues long. The CDR3 loop reads CASSLNPPTGTGGPYEQYF. CDR3 DNA sequence: TGTGCTAGCAGCTTAAACCCCCCAACAGGGACGGGAGGGCCGTACGAGCAGTACTTC.

The chain couples TRBV6-5 to TRBJ1-2; D gene unclear. Trimming left V 5 bases short and J 3 bases short, with 10 bases between. Germline CDR1 reads MNHEY; CDR2 reads SVGAGI. The CDR3 sequence is 13 residues long. The DNA of the CDR3 is TGTGCCAGCAGTACGGAGGGAGACTATGGCTACACCTTC. Translating it yields CASSTEGDYGYTF.

V is TRBV6-5 and J is TRBJ2-1; D possibly corresponds to TRBD1 (5 bases). The CDR3 runs 13 residues. Germline assignment: CDR1 MNHEY and CDR2 SVGAGI. V was trimmed by 5 bases and J by 4 bases, leaving 9 bases between them. The CDR3 coding sequence is TGTGCCAGCAGTAAGAACAGGTACAATGAGCAGTTCTTC. Translating it yields CASSKNRYNEQFF.

CDR3 bases: TGCGCCAGCAGCTCAGGGGGCGCGGATGAAAAACTGTTTTTT. Residues: CASSSGGADEKLFF. V gene TRBV5-1 combines with J gene TRBJ1-4; 8 nucleotides agree with TRBD1. The germline V gene encodes CDR1 SGHRS and CDR2 YFSETQ. This CDR3 region has 14 residues. The V segment lost 3 bases and the J segment 6 bases; nucleotides outside the gene matches: 4.

Notes on this clone: Distinct nucleotide sequences in the sample also encode this CDR3. This rearrangement joins TRBV15 to TRBJ2-1, with D perhaps TRBD2 (5 bases). CDR1 and CDR2 from the germline V gene are LNHNV and YYDKDF (reference sequence). The V and J ends lost 0 bases and 0 bases respectively, with 9 bases between them. The CDR3 covers 16 residues. The CDR3 region is CATSRDRGSSYNEQFF. CDR3 nucleotide sequence: TGTGCCACCAGCAGAGATCGGGGTAGCTCCTACAATGAGCAGTTCTTC. Complete variable domain (other parts from reference TRBV15 and TRBJ2-1): DAMVIQNPRYQVTQFGKPVTLSCSQTLNHNVMYWYQQKSSQAPKLLFHYYDKDFNNEADTPDNFQSRRPNTSFCFLDIRSPGLGDTAMYLCATSRDRGSSYNEQFFGPGTRLTVL.

This chain joins TRBV6-6 and TRBJ1-3, with D unclear. This CDR3 has 13 residues. The ends were cut back, 4 bases at V and 4 bases at J, with 8 bases in the middle. CDR1 and CDR2 from the germline V gene are MNHNY and SVGAGI (reference sequence). For the CDR3, the DNA is TGTGCCAGCAGTTCCGGGGTCGGAAACACCATATATTTT. Its protein is CASSSGVGNTIYF.

J is TRBJ2-5 and V is TRBV4-1; 8 bases fit TRBD2. V was clipped by 1 base and J by 5 bases; unmatched bases: 6. In germline, CDR1 is MGHRA, CDR2 YSYEKL. The CDR3 is 15 amino acids. Here the CDR3 reads CASSQGAGGFETQYF. The CDR3 nucleotides are TGCGCCAGCAGCCAAGGCGCGGGGGGATTTGAGACCCAGTACTTC.

The chain uses TRBV9 and TRBJ2-7, with D tentatively TRBD1 or TRBD2 (6 bases each). Trimming cost V 0 bases and J 7 bases, with 14 bases left between them. This CDR3 region has 14 residues. The germline gives CDR1 SGDLS, CDR2 YYNGEE. The CDR3 sequence: CASSVGGAVEEQYF. CDR3 DNA sequence: TGTGCCAGCAGCGTAGGGGGGGCAGTAGAGGAGCAGTACTTC.

J is TRBJ1-1 and V is TRBV5-1; the D is unclear. Germline V CDR1 and CDR2: SGHRS, YFSETQ. V was cut by 6 bases and J by 0 bases, with 18 bases left in between. The CDR3 sequence is 16 residues long. Written as DNA, the CDR3 is TGCGCCAGCAAACAAAATCCGCAGCCGGTGAACACTGAAGCTTTCTTT. Its protein is CASKQNPQPVNTEAFF.

The rearrangement links TRBV11-2 to TRBJ2-7; possibly TRBD1 for D (7 bases). Deletions cut 7 bases from V and 4 bases from J, with 17 bases between. This CDR3 is built from 14 residues. Germline CDR1 is SGHAT and CDR2 is FQNNGV. CDR3 nucleotide sequence: TGTGCCAGCACCTCAGGTCCAGGGGGGTACGAGCAGTACTTC. This translates into CASTSGPGGYEQYF.

This clone showed up just once. The genes are TRBV27 and TRBJ2-7; no firm D call. Trimming stripped 5 bases from V and 6 bases from J, with 26 bases between. The CDR3 length is 17 residues. Germline V gene sequence: CDR1 MNHEY, CDR2 SMNVEV (reference sequence). CDR3 sequence (DNA): TGTGCCAGCAGTCTCACCCTCCCGGCCCTCCTAGGCGGCGAGCAGTACTTC. Its protein is CASSLTLPALLGGEQYF.

The V call is TRBV28, the J call TRBJ2-7; 8 bases line up with TRBD2. The CDR3 is 14 amino acids. Losses at the gene ends were 6 bases for V and 0 bases for J; bases not matched to a gene: 4. Germline V gene sequence: CDR1 MDHEN, CDR2 SYDVKM. For the CDR3, the DNA is TGTGCCAGCAGCACTAGCGGTTCCTCCTACGAGCAGTACTTC. Translation: CASSTSGSSYEQYF.

This chain links TRBV25-1 with TRBJ1-1; D perhaps matches TRBD1 (5 bases). The CDR3 is 16 amino acids. CDR1 and CDR2 (germline): MGHDK, SYGVNS. V lost 1 base to trimming and J lost 1 base, with 13 bases between them. The CDR3: CASSELGAGWNTEAFF. The CDR3 coding sequence is TGTGCCAGCAGTGAATTAGGGGCAGGATGGAACACTGAAGCTTTCTTT.

The chain uses TRBV9 and TRBJ1-1; D remains unclear. V lost 0 bases and J 0 bases, leaving 18 bases between the germline ends. Germline CDR1 SGDLS, CDR2 YYNGEE. The CDR3 length is 18 residues. CDR3 amino acids: CASSVGLVGPGMNTEAFF. CDR3 DNA: TGTGCCAGCAGCGTAGGTCTAGTGGGTCCGGGCATGAACACTGAAGCTTTCTTT.

The chain couples TRBV2 to TRBJ1-1; a weak D match, TRBD1 (5 bases). Germline CDR1 SNHLY, CDR2 FYNNEI. The CDR3 spans 15 residues. V shed 5 bases and J shed 1 base, with 14 bases lying between them. CDR3 protein: CASSPNPGTNTEAFF. CDR3 DNA sequence: TGTGCCAGCAGTCCTAACCCCGGGACGAACACTGAAGCTTTCTTT.

This rearrangement joins TRBV9 to TRBJ2-5; 8 nucleotides line up with TRBD2. Germline CDR1 SGDLS, CDR2 YYNGEE. This CDR3 has 16 residues. V was clipped by 0 bases and J by 5 bases; unmatched bases: 9. CDR3 bases: TGTGCCAGCAGCGTAGCGTCAAGCGGGAGCAGGGAGACCCAGTACTTC. Translating it yields CASSVASSGSRETQYF.

Remarks on this clone: The same CDR3 can be traced to other DNA sequences in this sample. V gene TRBV9 combines with J gene TRBJ1-1; a possible D gene is TRBD1 (5 bases). Germline CDR1 SGDLS, CDR2 YYNGEE. CDR3 length: 15 residues. Trimming left V 0 bases short and J 2 bases short, with 11 bases between. The CDR3 protein is CASSVGGELNTEAFF. The DNA for the CDR3 is TGTGCCAGCAGCGTAGGGGGGGAGCTTAACACTGAAGCTTTCTTT. The entire variable domain, with the rest obtained from reference TRBV9 and TRBJ1-1, is as follows: DSGVTQTPKHLITATGQRVTLRCSPRSGDLSVYWYQQSLDQGLQFLIQYYNGEERAKGNILERFSAQQFPDLHSELNLSSLELGDSALYFCASSVGGELNTEAFFGQGTRLTVV.

The chain recombines TRBV5-6 with TRBJ2-1, with TRBD1 as a possible D gene (7 bases). CDR1 SGHDT and CDR2 YYEEEE come from the germline V gene. This CDR3 has 13 amino acids. The CDR3 sequence is CESGGGINNEQFF. CDR3 nucleotides: TGTGAAAGTGGAGGGGGCATAAACAATGAGCAGTTCTTC.

The V and J genes are TRBV27 and TRBJ2-3, with 10 bases matching TRBD2. Trimming took 6 bases from V and 3 from J; bases not matched to a gene: 6. This CDR3 has 15 residues. From germline, CDR1 is MNHEY and CDR2 SMNVEV (reference sequence). The CDR3 DNA reads TGTGCCAGCAGGTACCTAGCGGGAGCAACAGATACGCAGTATTTT. Translating it yields CASRYLAGATDTQYF.

V usage is TRBV10-1 and J usage is TRBJ2-1; D might be TRBD2 (6 bases). Trimming removed 2 bases at V and 13 bases at J, with 15 bases between. Germline CDR1 and CDR2: WNHNN and SYGVQD (reference sequence). The CDR3 length is 13 residues. The CDR3 is CASSEGGTRVQFF. In nucleotides, the CDR3 is TGCGCCAGCAGTGAGGGGGGGACGAGGGTCCAGTTCTTC.

The chain uses TRBV5-1 and TRBJ2-7, with 7 bases that match TRBD1. Germline CDR1 and CDR2: SGHRS and YFSETQ. The CDR3 runs 14 residues. With V trimmed by 4 bases and J by 5 bases, 9 bases remained unmatched. As DNA, the CDR3 is TGCGCCAGCAGCGTCGAGACAGGGAGTGACGAGCAGTACTTC. It encodes CASSVETGSDEQYF.

The CDR3, as DNA: TGTGCCGGATGGCCCGGGGGTAGCGGGGGGGATGAGCAGTTCTTC. Protein: CAGWPGGSGGDEQFF. This chain joins TRBV30 and TRBJ2-1, with 11 bases fitting TRBD2. This CDR3 is 15 amino acids long. CDR1 GTSNPN and CDR2 SVGIG come from the germline V gene (reference sequence). The V gene end was trimmed by 8 bases and the J gene end by 8 bases; junction bases not matched to a gene: 14.

The chain is built from TRBV10-3 and TRBJ2-5, with 10 bases matching TRBD1. The CDR3 extends over 13 amino acids. Trimming cost V 6 bases and J 4 bases; bases outside gene matches: 2. Germline lookup yields CDR1 ENHRY and CDR2 SYGVKD. CDR3 loop: CAIRGQGRETQYF. The DNA of the CDR3 is TGTGCCATCAGGGGACAGGGGCGAGAGACCCAGTACTTC.

The chain links TRBV19 to TRBJ2-3; D possibly matches TRBD1 or TRBD2 (5 bases each). CDR1 is LNHDA, CDR2 SQIVND, per germline (reference sequence). There are 14 residues in the CDR3. The ends were cut back, 6 bases at V and 1 base at J, with 11 bases in the middle. CDR3 in DNA: TGTGCCAGTAGAGGAAGGGACCGCACAGATACGCAGTATTTT. Amino acid sequence: CASRGRDRTDTQYF.

This clone occurred once. The chain links TRBV5-1 to TRBJ2-3, with 9 bases lining up with TRBD1. J lost 1 base, V lost 0 bases, and 0 bases had no gene match. This CDR3 region has 15 residues. Looked up from germline, CDR1 is SGHRS and CDR2 is YFSETQ. As DNA, the CDR3 is TGCGCCAGCAGCTTGGGGACAGGGGGCACAGATACGCAGTATTTT. Translation: CASSLGTGGTDTQYF.

CDR3 region: CASSFGTGSRQPQHF. CDR3 nucleotide sequence: TGTGCCAGCAGCTTCGGGACAGGGAGTCGTCAGCCCCAGCATTTT. This chain uses TRBV7-8 with TRBJ1-5; 9 bases agree with TRBD1. Germline-derived CDR1 and CDR2 are SGHVS and FQNEAQ. V was pared by 3 bases and J by 6 bases, with 6 bases of the junction left unmatched. CDR3 length: 15 amino acids. The full variable domain, its missing parts supplied by reference TRBV7-8 and TRBJ1-5, is GAGVSQSPRYKVAKRGQDVALRCDPISGHVSLFWYQQALGQGPEFLTYFQNEAQLDKSGLPSDRFFAERPEGSVSTLKIQRTQQEDSAVYLCASSFGTGSRQPQHFGDGTRLSIL.